What follows is one T cell receptor beta chain and its context. A read error may account for a junction end that differs from germline. This sample stems from a study of CXCR3 chemokines and chemotherapy response in bladder cancer. In TCRdb, the PCR reads were re-called with MiXCR into one record per CDR3 protein. The table shows about 8,600 distinct CDR3 sequences, with around an eighth occurring only once. The CDR3 runs 14 residues. Germline CDR1 and CDR2: SQVTM and ANQGSEA. The TCR comes from a human donor with bladder cancer that responded to neoadjuvant chemotherapy. This chain connects TRBV29-1 to TRBJ2-3; 10 nucleotides line up with TRBD1. The biological material was taken from a patient whose treatment included neoadjuvant chemotherapy. CDR3 sequence reads: CSAVGTGVTDTQNF. CDR3 in DNA: TGCAGCGCTGTAGGGACAGGGGTTACAGATACGCAGAATTTT.